The TCR beta chain described here comes from a study of T cell repertoires in ileal Crohn's disease. Specified time point: neoterminal ileum biopsy at postoperative endoscopy, about 6 months after surgery. Repertoires were generated with immunoSEQ multiplex PCR, while TCRdb's copy carries only in-frame clones and drops some. Of about 3,900 clones listed, around 80% are singletons. The ends were cut back, 2 bases at V and 1 base at J, with 12 bases in the middle. The CDR3 extends over 16 amino acids. Looked up from germline, CDR1 is SGHTA and CDR2 is FQGNSA. The sequenced material came from ileal tissue. The V gene is TRBV7-2, the J gene TRBJ1-5; TRBD1 is a possible D gene (6 bases). This TCR came from an adult with Crohn's disease. CDR3 protein: CASSLLPRGSNQPQHF. The CDR3 nucleotides read TGTGCCAGCAGCTTACTTCCCAGGGGAAGCAATCAGCCCCAGCATTTT.